The rows below give T cell receptor beta chains drawn from one sample of a study of shared clonotypes between healthy human individuals. The method was immunoSEQ multiplex PCR; TCRdb's version includes in-frame clones alone and lacks a portion of them. The table has about 530,000 clones, roughly 85% seen once. The sequenced sample consisted of PBMCs. These receptors originate from a middle-aged woman in good health. Some clones in this sample may be carry-over from other donors' samples. Each CDR3 is given with its conserved first and last residue. Each record gives: V gene, D gene, clone size, J gene, CDR3 protein, CDR3 DNA. A D gene is named only where the DNA matches it firmly. Clone sizes are given selectively: once, few, many, or a class where the clone is expanded.

v_gene: TRBV29-1
d_gene: TRBD1
abundance: NA
j_gene: TRBJ2-7
CDR3aa: CSVEATGVPYEQYF
CDR3nt: TGCAGCGTTGAGGCGACAGGGGTGCCCTACGAGCAGTACTTC

v_gene: TRBV14
d_gene: TRBD2
abundance: NA
j_gene: TRBJ2-1
CDR3aa: CASSQRTSRSYNEQFF
CDR3nt: TGTGCCAGCAGCCAGCGGACTAGCCGATCCTACAATGAGCAGTTCTTC

v_gene: TRBV29-1
d_gene: TRBD2
abundance: NA
j_gene: TRBJ2-7
CDR3aa: CSVLAGPAREQYF
CDR3nt: TGCAGCGTCCTAGCGGGGCCTGCTCGGGAGCAGTACTTC

v_gene: TRBV28
d_gene: NA
abundance: NA
j_gene: TRBJ1-2
CDR3aa: CASSLRFYGYTF
CDR3nt: TGTGCCAGCAGTTTAAGATTCTATGGCTACACCTTC

v_gene: TRBV2
d_gene: NA
abundance: NA
j_gene: TRBJ1-5
CDR3aa: CASVRASNQPQHF
CDR3nt: TGTGCCAGCGTGAGGGCGAGCAATCAGCCCCAGCATTTT

v_gene: TRBV5-1
d_gene: TRBD1
abundance: NA
j_gene: TRBJ1-2
CDR3aa: CASSLDGQGTLSGYTF
CDR3nt: TGCGCCAGCAGCTTGGATGGACAGGGAACGCTTAGCGGCTACACCTTC

v_gene: TRBV30
d_gene: NA
abundance: NA
j_gene: TRBJ1-2
CDR3aa: CDWSANRTYGYTF
CDR3nt: TGTGACTGGAGTGCTAACAGAACCTATGGCTACACCTTT

v_gene: TRBV11-1
d_gene: TRBD1
abundance: NA
j_gene: TRBJ2-1
CDR3aa: CASSRSGTGSSYNEQFF
CDR3nt: TGTGCCAGCAGCCGATCCGGGACAGGGAGCTCCTACAATGAGCAGTTCTTC

v_gene: TRBV30
d_gene: NA
abundance: few
j_gene: TRBJ1-2
CDR3aa: CAWNRDMSGYTF
CDR3nt: TGTGCCTGGAATCGGGACATGAGTGGCTACACCTTC

v_gene: TRBV2
d_gene: TRBD1
abundance: NA
j_gene: TRBJ1-2
CDR3aa: CASRPRTGANYGYTF
CDR3nt: TGTGCCAGCAGGCCCAGGACAGGGGCTAACTATGGCTACACCTTC

v_gene: TRBV10-1
d_gene: NA
abundance: once
j_gene: TRBJ2-2
CDR3aa: CASGGHTGELFF
CDR3nt: TGCGCCAGCGGGGGGCACACCGGGGAGCTGTTTTTT

v_gene: TRBV18
d_gene: NA
abundance: NA
j_gene: TRBJ2-5
CDR3aa: CASGDRDQETQYF
CDR3nt: TGTGCCAGCGGCGACAGAGACCAAGAGACCCAGTACTTC

v_gene: TRBV7-8
d_gene: TRBD1
abundance: many
j_gene: TRBJ2-7
CDR3aa: CASSLNRGPYEQYF
CDR3nt: TGTGCCAGCAGCTTAAACAGGGGTCCCTACGAGCAGTACTTC

v_gene: TRBV27
d_gene: NA
abundance: NA
j_gene: TRBJ2-1
CDR3aa: CASSFSGVVGNEQFF
CDR3nt: TGTGCCAGCAGTTTTTCGGGGGTAGTCGGCAATGAGCAGTTCTTC

v_gene: TRBV28
d_gene: NA
abundance: NA
j_gene: TRBJ2-1
CDR3aa: CASRFYNEQFF
CDR3nt: TGTGCCAGCAGATTTTACAATGAGCAGTTCTTC

v_gene: TRBV13
d_gene: TRBD2
abundance: NA
j_gene: TRBJ2-3
CDR3aa: CASSSGTSGTARRDTQYF
CDR3nt: TGTGCCAGCAGCTCCGGGACTAGCGGGACGGCCAGGAGGGATACGCAGTATTTT

v_gene: TRBV7-3
d_gene: TRBD2
abundance: few
j_gene: TRBJ2-7
CDR3aa: CASSLGLAGGPYEQYF
CDR3nt: TGTGCCAGCAGCTTAGGACTAGCGGGAGGGCCCTACGAGCAGTACTTC

v_gene: TRBV6-1
d_gene: TRBD1
abundance: NA
j_gene: TRBJ1-1
CDR3aa: CASSLDRGTEAFF
CDR3nt: TGTGCCAGCAGTTTGGACAGGGGGACTGAAGCTTTCTTT

v_gene: TRBV9
d_gene: NA
abundance: NA
j_gene: TRBJ2-5
CDR3aa: CASSANRVGETQYF
CDR3nt: TGTGCCAGCAGCGCAAACAGGGTTGGAGAGACCCAGTACTTC

v_gene: TRBV2
d_gene: NA
abundance: NA
j_gene: TRBJ1-5
CDR3aa: CASRTRNSNQPQHF
CDR3nt: TGTGCCAGCAGGACAAGAAATAGCAATCAGCCCCAGCATTTT

v_gene: TRBV18
d_gene: NA
abundance: NA
j_gene: TRBJ2-5
CDR3aa: CASSPGLQETQYF
CDR3nt: TGTGCCAGCTCACCAGGACTCCAAGAGACCCAGTACTTC

v_gene: TRBV29-1
d_gene: NA
abundance: NA
j_gene: TRBJ1-2
CDR3aa: CSVEAGSYGYTF
CDR3nt: TGCAGCGTTGAGGCAGGGAGCTATGGCTACACCTTC

v_gene: TRBV18
d_gene: NA
abundance: NA
j_gene: TRBJ2-3
CDR3aa: CASSPPGVEDTQYF
CDR3nt: TGTGCCAGCTCACCACCAGGGGTTGAAGATACGCAGTATTTT

v_gene: TRBV6-5
d_gene: NA
abundance: NA
j_gene: TRBJ2-1
CDR3aa: CASRDPDTYNEQFF
CDR3nt: TGTGCCAGCAGAGACCCGGACACCTACAATGAGCAGTTCTTC

v_gene: TRBV5-1
d_gene: TRBD2
abundance: NA
j_gene: TRBJ2-5
CDR3aa: CASSLSGTSGETQYF
CDR3nt: TGCGCCAGCAGCCTATCCGGGACTAGCGGAGAGACCCAGTACTTC

v_gene: TRBV7-8
d_gene: TRBD2
abundance: NA
j_gene: TRBJ2-7
CDR3aa: CASSLSPLLTGGHHEQYF
CDR3nt: TGTGCCAGCAGCTTAAGCCCTCTCTTAACGGGAGGGCACCACGAGCAGTACTTC

v_gene: TRBV18
d_gene: NA
abundance: few
j_gene: TRBJ2-2
CDR3aa: CASSPLQDARNTGELFF
CDR3nt: TGTGCCAGCTCACCTCTACAGGATGCTAGGAACACCGGGGAGCTGTTTTTT

v_gene: TRBV30
d_gene: NA
abundance: NA
j_gene: TRBJ1-2
CDR3aa: CAWSRKGLDGYTF
CDR3nt: TGTGCCTGGAGTCGCAAAGGGCTTGATGGCTACACCTTC

v_gene: TRBV14
d_gene: TRBD2
abundance: medium-sized
j_gene: TRBJ2-7
CDR3aa: CASSHRKKAGAPLGEQYF
CDR3nt: TGTGCCAGCAGCCACCGGAAAAAAGCGGGAGCCCCCCTGGGCGAGCAGTACTTC

v_gene: TRBV6-5
d_gene: TRBD1
abundance: NA
j_gene: TRBJ2-4
CDR3aa: CASSYTGVAKNIQYF
CDR3nt: TGTGCCAGCAGCTATACAGGGGTAGCCAAAAACATTCAGTACTTC

v_gene: TRBV6-5
d_gene: TRBD1
abundance: NA
j_gene: TRBJ2-5
CDR3aa: CATRTGRQETQYF
CDR3nt: TGTGCCACCCGGACAGGGAGGCAAGAGACCCAGTACTTC

v_gene: TRBV5-1
d_gene: NA
abundance: NA
j_gene: TRBJ1-1
CDR3aa: CASTAKTGETEAFF
CDR3nt: TGCGCCAGTACTGCCAAAACAGGAGAAACTGAAGCTTTCTTT

v_gene: TRBV2
d_gene: NA
abundance: NA
j_gene: TRBJ1-1
CDR3aa: CASSLDKNTEAFF
CDR3nt: TGTGCCAGCAGCCTGGACAAGAACACTGAAGCTTTCTTT

v_gene: TRBV11-2
d_gene: TRBD2
abundance: NA
j_gene: TRBJ2-1
CDR3aa: CASSFGLAGGYNEQFF
CDR3nt: TGTGCCAGCAGCTTCGGACTAGCGGGAGGGTACAATGAGCAGTTCTTC

v_gene: TRBV7-9
d_gene: TRBD2
abundance: NA
j_gene: TRBJ2-1
CDR3aa: CASSETSGGWNEQFF
CDR3nt: TGTGCCAGCAGCGAAACTAGCGGGGGGTGGAATGAGCAGTTCTTC

v_gene: TRBV27
d_gene: TRBD2
abundance: NA
j_gene: TRBJ2-2
CDR3aa: CASSFATSGSSVAGELFF
CDR3nt: TGTGCCAGCAGTTTTGCGACTAGCGGGAGTTCAGTCGCCGGGGAGCTGTTTTTT

v_gene: TRBV6-5
d_gene: NA
abundance: NA
j_gene: TRBJ2-3
CDR3aa: CASTGQSTDTQYF
CDR3nt: TGTGCCAGCACGGGACAAAGCACAGATACGCAGTATTTT

v_gene: TRBV5-4
d_gene: NA
abundance: NA
j_gene: TRBJ2-2
CDR3aa: CASAEGEGSTGELFF
CDR3nt: TGTGCCAGCGCGGAGGGGGAGGGAAGCACCGGGGAGCTGTTTTTT

v_gene: TRBV4-3
d_gene: NA
abundance: NA
j_gene: TRBJ2-7
CDR3aa: CASSHDVGGSSYEQYF
CDR3nt: TGCGCCAGCAGCCACGACGTTGGAGGGAGTTCCTACGAGCAGTACTTC

v_gene: TRBV5-6
d_gene: TRBD2
abundance: once
j_gene: TRBJ2-5
CDR3aa: CASSLVGGRRETQYF
CDR3nt: TGTGCCAGCAGCTTAGTTGGCGGGAGGAGAGAGACCCAGTACTTC

v_gene: TRBV30
d_gene: TRBD1
abundance: NA
j_gene: TRBJ1-5
CDR3aa: CAWSTGTVNQPQHF
CDR3nt: TGTGCCTGGAGCACCGGGACAGTCAATCAGCCCCAGCATTTT

v_gene: TRBV11-2
d_gene: NA
abundance: NA
j_gene: TRBJ1-2
CDR3aa: CASSLGMVNYGYTF
CDR3nt: TGTGCCAGCAGCTTAGGGATGGTAAACTATGGCTACACCTTC